What follows are 2 T cell receptor beta chains derived from one specimen sequenced in a study of shared clonotypes between healthy human individuals. Sequenced by immunoSEQ multiplex PCR; TCRdb stores in-frame clones only, minus some. Among 1 million to 1.2 million clones listed, 60% to 80% were seen once. The sequenced material came from memory CD4+ T cells from PBMCs. Noted subset: CD45RA-negative fraction. The receptors come from a man younger than 35 in good health. Some clones in this sample may be carry-over from other donors' samples.

This chain links TRBV10-3 with TRBJ2-2, with TRBD1 as a possible D gene (6 bases). V lost 3 bases and J 4 bases, leaving 9 bases between the germline ends. This CDR3 region has 14 residues. Germline CDR1 ENHRY, CDR2 SYGVKD. Here the CDR3 DNA reads TGTGCCATCAGTGATGGGGGCCGCACCGGGGAGCTGTTTTTT. It encodes CAISDGGRTGELFF.

The gene calls are TRBV7-2 and TRBJ2-7; D remains unclear. The germline V gene encodes CDR1 SGHTA and CDR2 FQGNSA. The CDR3 runs to 13 residues. Trimming removed 5 bases from V and 7 bases from J, with 15 bases in between. In DNA, the CDR3 is TGTGCCAGCAGCCCCGGTCGAGCCGAAGAGCAGTACTTC. Amino acids: CASSPGRAEEQYF.